The 30 T cell receptor beta chains given below trace back to one sample, sequenced in a study of cytomegalovirus exposure and HLA in healthy donors. PCR primers comprised 60 Vbeta and 13 Jbeta primers. TCRdb's copy holds only in-frame clones and misses some; the assay was immunoSEQ multiplex PCR. Here the sample table reports roughly 39,000 clones. The source material was PBMCs. The source of these receptors is a woman in her twenties or thirties in good health and CMV-seropositive.

The J gene is TRBJ1-2, the V gene TRBV10-3; 8 bases map to TRBD1. With 5 bases clipped from V and 4 bases from J, the junction kept 15 bases outside the gene matches. Germline V gene lookup returns CDR1 ENHRY and CDR2 SYGVKD. This CDR3 spans 17 amino acids. As DNA, the CDR3 is TGTGCCATCAGTTCCGGGACAGGAAAGGGGGTTGGCTATGGCTACACCTTC. It specifies CAISSGTGKGVGYGYTF.

The chain couples TRBV7-2 to TRBJ2-7; 9 nucleotides line up with TRBD2. The trim removed 3 bases at V and 3 bases at J, leaving 3 bases unmatched. Per the germline V gene, CDR1 is SGHTA and CDR2 is FQGNSA. This CDR3 spans 14 amino acids. CDR3 nucleotides: TGTGCCAGCAGCTTTTCTAGCGGGGACTACGAGCAGTACTTC. Translating gives CASSFSSGDYEQYF.

Here the CDR3 DNA reads TGTGCCAGCAGCGAATTAGCGGGGGGTAGCACAGATACGCAGTATTTT. Its translation is CASSELAGGSTDTQYF. The V gene is TRBV9, the J gene TRBJ2-3; 10 bases match TRBD2. Germline V gene lookup returns CDR1 SGDLS and CDR2 YYNGEE. This CDR3 region has 16 residues. The ends lost 3 bases at V and 0 bases at J; junction bases unmatched: 4.

This chain links TRBV7-2 with TRBJ1-1, with 7 bases lining up with TRBD1. J was trimmed by 1 base and V by 1 base; bases with no gene match: 6. Looked up from germline, CDR1 is SGHTA and CDR2 is FQGNSA. CDR3 size: 16 residues. The CDR3 is CASSLDPGTANTEAFF. CDR3 sequence (DNA): TGTGCCAGCAGCTTAGACCCCGGGACAGCGAACACTGAAGCTTTCTTT.

The V gene is TRBV28, the J gene TRBJ1-6; tentatively, D is TRBD1 (5 bases). V was clipped by 2 bases and J by 15 bases, with 11 bases between them. The CDR3 totals 12 residues. Germline V gene sequence: CDR1 MDHEN, CDR2 SYDVKM. This chain's CDR3 is CASSLNSGYLHF. The CDR3 DNA is TGTGCCAGCAGTTTAAATTCAGGGTACCTCCACTTT.

The V call is TRBV5-4, the J call TRBJ2-7, with a possible D match to TRBD1 (6 bases). The CDR3 covers 14 residues. Germline loops: CDR1 SGHNT, CDR2 YYREEE (reference sequence). Trimming took off 4 bases at V and 4 bases at J, with 15 bases between the two ends. The CDR3 reads CASSRGTDRYEQYF. The DNA of the CDR3 is TGTGCCAGCAGCAGGGGGACGGATAGATACGAGCAGTACTTC.

This chain joins TRBV6-6 and TRBJ2-2; 8 bases are a match to TRBD2. V shed 2 bases and J 5 bases; nucleotides not matched to a gene: 4. Germline CDR1 reads MNHNY; CDR2 reads SVGAGI (reference sequence). The CDR3 is 15 amino acids. This chain's CDR3 is CASSYGGGLTGELFF. DNA for the CDR3: TGTGCCAGCAGTTACGGCGGGGGGTTGACCGGGGAGCTGTTTTTT.

The rearrangement links TRBV4-2 to TRBJ2-3; 7 nucleotides match TRBD2. This CDR3 has 16 residues. CDR1 is LGHNA and CDR2 is YNFKEQ in the germline V gene. V lost 0 bases to trimming and J lost 1 base; unmatched junction nucleotides: 4. The CDR3 DNA reads as TGTGCCAGCAGCCAAGATGTAGCGGGCGGCACAGATACGCAGTATTTT. Its translation: CASSQDVAGGTDTQYF.

The V gene is TRBV5-4, the J gene TRBJ1-5, with D maybe TRBD1 (6 bases). V dropped 0 bases and J dropped 5 bases, with 12 bases sitting between them. This CDR3 contains 15 residues. Germline V CDR1 and CDR2: SGHNT, YYREEE (reference sequence). CDR3 nucleotide sequence: TGTGCCAGCAGCTTGGATCCGTCAGGGGATCAGCCCCAGCATTTT. This codes for CASSLDPSGDQPQHF.

V gene TRBV11-3 combines with J gene TRBJ2-3; unclear D gene. Trimming removed 4 bases from V and 2 bases from J, with 16 bases in between. There are 16 residues in the CDR3. Germline CDR1 is SGHNT and CDR2 is YENEEA. CDR3 bases: TGTGCCAGCAGCTCTGCACAACTCCTAGACACAGATACGCAGTATTTT. It encodes CASSSAQLLDTDTQYF.

The rearrangement joins TRBV27 to TRBJ1-2; D remains unclear. Germline loops: CDR1 MNHEY, CDR2 SMNVEV (reference sequence). Trimming took off 5 bases at V and 4 bases at J, with 17 bases between the two ends. The CDR3 is made up of 15 amino acids. The CDR3 reads CASSPGGPLVYGYTF. The CDR3 nucleotides read TGTGCCAGCAGTCCCGGAGGGCCGCTAGTCTATGGCTACACCTTC.

This chain connects TRBV5-1 to TRBJ2-1; D is undetermined. The V and J ends lost 0 bases and 5 bases respectively, with 6 bases between them. The CDR3 sequence is 13 residues long. Germline V gives CDR1 SGHRS, CDR2 YFSETQ. CDR3 coding DNA: TGCGCCAGCAGCTTGGGGCGGAACAATGAGCAGTTCTTC. This sequence encodes CASSLGRNNEQFF.

The chain joins TRBV6-4 to TRBJ1-1; D not certain. The germline V gene encodes CDR1 MRHNA and CDR2 SNTAGT. With 6 bases removed from V and 6 bases from J, the gap between germline ends came to 14 bases. This CDR3 is built from 13 residues. As DNA, the CDR3 is TGTGCCAGCAGACCGGAATCGGGTTCTGAAGCTTTCTTT. Its translation: CASRPESGSEAFF.

The rearrangement joins TRBV19 to TRBJ1-1; D is perhaps TRBD1 (5 bases). V shed 1 base and J shed 1 base, with 7 bases lying between them. The germline CDR1 and CDR2 sequences are LNHDA and SQIVND (reference sequence). This CDR3 has 14 amino acids. CDR3 sequence reads: CASSIGTGNTEAFF. CDR3 DNA: TGTGCCAGTAGTATAGGCACAGGGAACACTGAAGCTTTCTTT.

This chain links TRBV6-5 with TRBJ2-5, with 10 bases that match TRBD2. Germline values: CDR1 MNHEY, CDR2 SVGAGI. The CDR3 extends over 14 amino acids. J lost 11 bases, V lost 5 bases, and 11 bases had no gene match. CDR3 DNA: TGTGCCAGCAGTCCAACACCTAGCGGGGGCCGTCAGTACTTC. It is translated as CASSPTPSGGRQYF.

The rearrangement uses TRBV19 and TRBJ2-7; no definite D call. CDR3 length: 12 residues. Deletions cut 5 bases from V and 4 bases from J, with 9 bases between. Germline CDR1 is LNHDA and CDR2 is SQIVND (reference sequence). As DNA, the CDR3 is TGTGCCAGTAGTCAGAACCCTTACGAGCAGTACTTC. Protein: CASSQNPYEQYF.

The chain is built from TRBV2 and TRBJ2-5; 13 bases are a match to TRBD2. This CDR3 is built from 16 residues. CDR1 is SNHLY, CDR2 FYNNEI, per germline. The V segment lost 1 base and the J segment 1 base; nucleotides outside the gene matches: 0. In nucleotides, the CDR3 is TGTGCCAGCAGTGAAGGGACTAGCGGGGGCCAAGAGACCCAGTACTTC. Protein sequence: CASSEGTSGGQETQYF.

The V call is TRBV5-1, the J call TRBJ2-7; D possibly corresponds to TRBD1 (5 bases). Trimming removed 4 bases from V and 2 bases from J, with 16 bases in between. Germline V gene data show CDR1 as SGHRS and CDR2 as YFSETQ. CDR3 length: 15 residues. The CDR3 here is CASSVDIRVTYEQYF. The CDR3 DNA reads as TGCGCCAGCAGCGTGGACATCAGGGTCACCTACGAGCAGTACTTC. The entire variable domain, with the rest obtained from reference TRBV5-1 and TRBJ2-7, is as follows: KAGVTQTPRYLIKTRGQQVTLSCSPISGHRSVSWYQQTPGQGLQFLFEYFSETQRNKGNFPGRFSGRQFSNSRSEMNVSTLELGDSALYLCASSVDIRVTYEQYFGPGTRLTVT.

The chain joins TRBV6-5 to TRBJ2-7; 8 bases align to TRBD1. CDR3 length equals 15 residues. The ends lost 0 bases at V and 9 bases at J; junction bases unmatched: 10. Germline V CDR1 and CDR2: MNHEY, SVGAGI. The CDR3 sequence: CASSYSGTGQTGQYF. The CDR3 region has the DNA TGTGCCAGCAGTTACTCGGGGACAGGTCAGACGGGGCAGTACTTC.

The rearrangement joins TRBV5-1 to TRBJ1-2, with 7 bases matching TRBD1. V trimming: 0 bases; J trimming: 6 bases; junction bases outside the gene matches: 14. This CDR3 has 17 amino acids. Germline V gene data show CDR1 as SGHRS and CDR2 as YFSETQ. The CDR3 DNA reads TGCGCCAGCAGCTTGGCCCGCTCGACAGGGTTGGGAGATGGCTACACCTTC. Amino acid sequence: CASSLARSTGLGDGYTF.

The V call is TRBV4-2, the J call TRBJ2-3; possibly TRBD2 for D (6 bases). Germline V gene data show CDR1 as LGHNA and CDR2 as YNFKEQ. V lost 6 bases and J lost 0, with 13 bases in between. This CDR3 has 15 amino acids. The CDR3 region is CASSLKEGSTDTQYF. The CDR3 region has the DNA TGTGCCAGCAGTCTCAAGGAGGGGAGCACAGATACGCAGTATTTT.

The gene calls are TRBV11-2 and TRBJ2-3; TRBD1 matches 9 bases. This CDR3 contains 16 residues. Germline assignment: CDR1 SGHAT and CDR2 FQNNGV. The J segment lost 5 bases and the V segment lost 5 bases, leaving 11 bases of the junction unmatched. The CDR3 bases are TGTGCCAGCAGCCGCGCGGGACAGGGATTTCAAGATACGCAGTATTTT. Translation gives CASSRAGQGFQDTQYF.

V gene TRBV5-8 combines with J gene TRBJ1-2; 10 bases align to TRBD1. Germline lookup yields CDR1 SGHTS and CDR2 YDEGEE. The CDR3 loop spans 13 amino acids. J lost 4 bases, V lost 4 bases, and 1 base had no gene match. CDR3 protein: CASSRDRGYGYTF. The CDR3 DNA follows: TGTGCCAGCAGCCGGGACAGGGGCTATGGCTACACCTTC. Variable domain in full (rest from reference TRBV5-8 and TRBJ1-2): EAGVTQSPTHLIKTRGQQATLRCSPISGHTSVYWYQQALGLGLQFLLWYDEGEERNRGNFPPRFSGRQFPNYSSELNVNALELEDSALYLCASSRDRGYGYTFGSGTRLTVV.

The chain uses TRBV5-5 and TRBJ1-5, with unresolved D. The CDR3 runs to 14 residues. The V end lost 0 bases, the J end lost 3 bases, and 7 bases lay between the germline ends. The germline CDR1 and CDR2 sequences are SGHKS and YYEKEE (reference sequence). The CDR3 DNA sequence: TGTGCCAGCAGCTTGGGGAGCTACAATCAGCCCCAGCATTTT. Translation gives CASSLGSYNQPQHF.

The gene calls are TRBV7-9 and TRBJ2-5; D is perhaps TRBD2 (6 bases). The germline gives CDR1 SEHNR, CDR2 FQNEAQ (reference sequence). Deletions cut 7 bases from V and 7 bases from J, with 16 bases between. CDR3 size: 13 residues. In nucleotides, the CDR3 is TGTGCCAGCACCACCCAACTAGCTCCGACCCAGTACTTC. Amino acids: CASTTQLAPTQYF.

In nucleotides, the CDR3 is TGTGCCAGCAGCGTCTCGGACAGGGGGCCAGAGACCCAGTACTTC. Its protein product is CASSVSDRGPETQYF. The rearrangement links TRBV9 to TRBJ2-5; 11 bases map to TRBD1. The CDR3 extends over 15 amino acids. Germline CDR1 SGDLS, CDR2 YYNGEE. The V and J ends lost 2 bases and 4 bases, in that order; junction bases with no gene match: 4.

This sequence joins TRBV4-2 and TRBJ2-3; TRBD1 matches at 8 bases. The CDR3 runs to 15 residues. The V gene end was trimmed by 5 bases and the J gene end by 2 bases; junction bases not matched to a gene: 6. CDR1 is LGHNA and CDR2 is YNFKEQ in the germline V gene. In DNA form, the CDR3 reads TGTGCCAGCAGCACCCGGGACAGGAACACAGATACGCAGTATTTT. This translates into CASSTRDRNTDTQYF.

This CDR3 is CASSYQTVTYEQYF. The CDR3 DNA reads TGTGCCAGCAGTTATCAGACAGTTACCTACGAGCAGTACTTC. The V call is TRBV28, the J call TRBJ2-7, with a possible D match to TRBD1 (5 bases). V lost 4 bases, J lost 2 bases, and 12 bases lay in between. CDR1 and CDR2 from the germline V gene are MDHEN and SYDVKM. The CDR3 sequence is 14 residues long.

This chain uses TRBV4-1 with TRBJ2-7, with 11 bases that match TRBD1. J lost 4 bases, V lost 1 base, and 9 bases had no gene match. Germline V gene sequence: CDR1 MGHRA, CDR2 YSYEKL. The CDR3 totals 17 residues. This chain's CDR3 is CASSQASPGQGVYEQYF. The CDR3 DNA is TGCGCCAGCAGCCAAGCCTCACCGGGACAGGGGGTATACGAGCAGTACTTC.

This chain joins TRBV29-1 and TRBJ2-1; D remains ambiguous. Germline V gene lookup returns CDR1 SQVTM and CDR2 ANQGSEA. The CDR3 consists of 14 residues. V lost 3 bases and J 2 bases, leaving 11 bases between the germline ends. In nucleotides, the CDR3 is TGCAGCGTTGAGCCTGGAGCTACCTACAATGAGCAGTTCTTC. Protein sequence: CSVEPGATYNEQFF.